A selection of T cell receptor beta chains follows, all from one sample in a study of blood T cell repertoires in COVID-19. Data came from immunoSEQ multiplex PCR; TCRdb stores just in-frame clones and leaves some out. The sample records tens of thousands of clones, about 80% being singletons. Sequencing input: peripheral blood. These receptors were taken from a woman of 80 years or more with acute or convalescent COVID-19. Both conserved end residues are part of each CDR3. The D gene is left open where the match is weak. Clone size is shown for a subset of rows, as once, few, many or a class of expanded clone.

cdr3_nt: TGTGCCAGCAGCGTATCATCCCCAGGAACCGGGGAGCTGTTTTTT; cdr3_aa: CASSVSSPGTGELFF; d_call: -; clone_size: -; j_call: TRBJ2-2; v_call: TRBV9
cdr3_nt: TGTGCCAGCAGCTTCGGGGAGAGTACTGAAGCTTTCTTT; cdr3_aa: CASSFGESTEAFF; d_call: -; clone_size: few; j_call: TRBJ1-1; v_call: TRBV7-3
cdr3_nt: TGTGCCAGCAGTGTTAGTCAGGGCTATGGCTACACCTTC; cdr3_aa: CASSVSQGYGYTF; d_call: -; clone_size: once; j_call: TRBJ1-2; v_call: TRBV2
cdr3_nt: TGTGCCAGCTCACCGATGAGGACTGAAGCTTTCTTT; cdr3_aa: CASSPMRTEAFF; d_call: -; clone_size: -; j_call: TRBJ1-1; v_call: TRBV18
cdr3_nt: TGTGCCAGCAGTTTAGATCCAGGGATCCCTTATGGCTACACCTTC; cdr3_aa: CASSLDPGIPYGYTF; d_call: -; clone_size: -; j_call: TRBJ1-2; v_call: TRBV27
cdr3_nt: TGCAGCGCCCCGGGACAGGCGAACACTGAAGCTTTCTTT; cdr3_aa: CSAPGQANTEAFF; d_call: TRBD1; clone_size: -; j_call: TRBJ1-1; v_call: TRBV29-1
cdr3_nt: TGTGCCAGCAGCTTAGTTACTAGCACCAGTGAGCAGTTCTTC; cdr3_aa: CASSLVTSTSEQFF; d_call: -; clone_size: -; j_call: TRBJ2-1; v_call: TRBV7-9
cdr3_nt: TGTGCCAGCAGCTTAACAGGGGTTAACTATGGCTACACCTTC; cdr3_aa: CASSLTGVNYGYTF; d_call: TRBD1; clone_size: -; j_call: TRBJ1-2; v_call: TRBV7-8
cdr3_nt: TGCAGCGTTGACAGGGCGCGGGAGGGTTCCTACGAGCAGTACTTC; cdr3_aa: CSVDRAREGSYEQYF; d_call: TRBD2; clone_size: -; j_call: TRBJ2-7; v_call: TRBV29-1
cdr3_nt: TGTGCCAGCAGCTTAGGGGGGCACCACAATCAGCCCCAGCATTTT; cdr3_aa: CASSLGGHHNQPQHF; d_call: -; clone_size: -; j_call: TRBJ1-5; v_call: TRBV13
cdr3_nt: TGTGCCAGCGAGGACCCCGGGAGCGCCTACGAGCAGTACTTC; cdr3_aa: CASEDPGSAYEQYF; d_call: -; clone_size: -; j_call: TRBJ2-7; v_call: TRBV2
cdr3_nt: TGCGCCAGCAGCATAGAAGAGGGGGCCCTCTATGGCTACACCTTC; cdr3_aa: CASSIEEGALYGYTF; d_call: TRBD1; clone_size: once; j_call: TRBJ1-2; v_call: TRBV5-1
cdr3_nt: TGTGCCAGCAACCCTCGACAGGGACTCAACACCGGGGAGCTGTTTTTT; cdr3_aa: CASNPRQGLNTGELFF; d_call: -; clone_size: -; j_call: TRBJ2-2; v_call: TRBV2
cdr3_nt: TGTGCCAGCAGTTCCGCAGGGACTAGCGGGTTTGGTGAGCAGTTCTTC; cdr3_aa: CASSSAGTSGFGEQFF; d_call: TRBD2; clone_size: -; j_call: TRBJ2-1; v_call: TRBV6-5
cdr3_nt: TGTGCCAGCAGCCAGGGACAGGGAAGAGGTGACACTGAAGCTTTCTTT; cdr3_aa: CASSQGQGRGDTEAFF; d_call: TRBD1; clone_size: -; j_call: TRBJ1-1; v_call: TRBV11-3
cdr3_nt: TGCGCCAGCAGCCAAAGCGGCCCGGGGACATTGAGCACAGATACGCAGTATTTT; cdr3_aa: CASSQSGPGTLSTDTQYF; d_call: -; clone_size: once; j_call: TRBJ2-3; v_call: TRBV4-1
cdr3_nt: TGTGCCAGCAGTTCCCGCGGGACAGGAATTAAAGAGACCCAGTACTTC; cdr3_aa: CASSSRGTGIKETQYF; d_call: TRBD1; clone_size: many; j_call: TRBJ2-5; v_call: TRBV6-5
cdr3_nt: TGCGCCAGCAGCAGTGACAGGGGGGGCTATGGCTACACCTTC; cdr3_aa: CASSSDRGGYGYTF; d_call: TRBD1; clone_size: -; j_call: TRBJ1-2; v_call: TRBV5-1
cdr3_nt: TGCGCCAGCAGCCAAGGGCAGGGGGTCACTGAAGCTTTCTTT; cdr3_aa: CASSQGQGVTEAFF; d_call: TRBD1; clone_size: -; j_call: TRBJ1-1; v_call: TRBV4-1
cdr3_nt: TGTGCCAGCAGCTTGGCCGGGACAGGGGGCCACGAGCAGTACTTC; cdr3_aa: CASSLAGTGGHEQYF; d_call: TRBD1; clone_size: -; j_call: TRBJ2-7; v_call: TRBV7-3